This TCR beta chain was recorded in a study of Ad26.COV2.S vaccination and SARS-CoV-2 variants. Stated treatment: about 20 received Ad26.COV2.S at low or high dose, single or two shots; roughly five received placebo; per-sample allocation not given. Collection of the samples took place on day 63 after the first injection of vaccine or placebo. Assay: immunoSEQ multiplex PCR; the TCRdb copy retains only in-frame clones and omits some. The sample holds hundreds of thousands of clones, around 87% seen once. The V end was cut by 1 base, the J end by 3 bases, with 9 bases between. CDR3 length: 14 residues. Germline CDR1 is MGHRA and CDR2 is YSYEKL.

This specimen was peripheral blood, taken in a trial of Ad26.COV2.S vaccine versus placebo. The gene calls are TRBV4-1 and TRBJ1-2; no clear D gene. The sequence was collected from a person between 18 and 60 years old who received the Ad26.COV2.S COVID-19 vaccine or a placebo. In DNA, the CDR3 is TGCGCCAGCAGCCAAGTTCGAACATACTATGGCTACACCTTC. As protein: CASSQVRTYYGYTF.